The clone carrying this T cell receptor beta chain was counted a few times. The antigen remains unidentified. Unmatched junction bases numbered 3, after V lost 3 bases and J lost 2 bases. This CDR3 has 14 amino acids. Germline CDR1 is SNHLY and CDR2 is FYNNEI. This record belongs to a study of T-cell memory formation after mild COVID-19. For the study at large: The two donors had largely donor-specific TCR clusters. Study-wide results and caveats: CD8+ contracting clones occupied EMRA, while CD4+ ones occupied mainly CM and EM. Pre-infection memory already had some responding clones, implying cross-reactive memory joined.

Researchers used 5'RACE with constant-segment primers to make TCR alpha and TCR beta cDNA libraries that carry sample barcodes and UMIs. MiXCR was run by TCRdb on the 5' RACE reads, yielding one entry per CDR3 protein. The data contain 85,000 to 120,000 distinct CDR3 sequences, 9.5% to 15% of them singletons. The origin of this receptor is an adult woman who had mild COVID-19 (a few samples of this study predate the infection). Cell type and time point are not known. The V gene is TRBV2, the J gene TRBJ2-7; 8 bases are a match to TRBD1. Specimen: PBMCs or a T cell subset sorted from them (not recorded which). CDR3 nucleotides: TGTGCCAGCAGTGAGGCCAGGGGGCCCTACGAGCAGTACTTC. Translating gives CASSEARGPYEQYF.